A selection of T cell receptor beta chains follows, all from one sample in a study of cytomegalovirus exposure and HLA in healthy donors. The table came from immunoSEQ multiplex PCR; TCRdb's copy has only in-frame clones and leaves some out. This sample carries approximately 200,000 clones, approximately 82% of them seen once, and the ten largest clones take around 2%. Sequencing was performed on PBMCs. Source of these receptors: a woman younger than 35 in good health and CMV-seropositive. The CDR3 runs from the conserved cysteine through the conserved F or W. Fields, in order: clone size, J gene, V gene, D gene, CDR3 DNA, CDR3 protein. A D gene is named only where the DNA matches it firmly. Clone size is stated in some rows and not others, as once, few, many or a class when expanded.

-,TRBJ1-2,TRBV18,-,TGTGCCAGCTCCTTAACCCCGGCAGCCCAATCGGGGAGCGGCTACACCTTC,CASSLTPAAQSGSGYTF
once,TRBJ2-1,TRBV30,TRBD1,TGTGCCTCCGCCCACAGGGGTTATGAGCAGTTCTTC,CASAHRGYEQFF
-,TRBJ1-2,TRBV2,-,TGTGCCAGCAGTTTGGGCCCCGGCACAAATGGCTACACCTTC,CASSLGPGTNGYTF
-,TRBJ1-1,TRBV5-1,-,TGCGCCAGCAGTAAAGTCGGGGTGAACACTGAAGCTTTCTTT,CASSKVGVNTEAFF
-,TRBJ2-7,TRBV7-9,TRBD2,TGTGCCAGCAGCTTAGTTAGCGGGGGGGCGGACGAGCAGTACTTC,CASSLVSGGADEQYF
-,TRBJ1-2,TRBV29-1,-,TGCAGCGTTGATACGGTGGGAGGGTCTGGCTACACCTTC,CSVDTVGGSGYTF
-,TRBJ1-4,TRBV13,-,TGTGCCAGCAGCCTTAATGAAAAACTGTTTTTT,CASSLNEKLFF
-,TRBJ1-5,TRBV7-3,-,TGTGCCAGCAGCCCCTTGGCGGGGCAGCCCCAGCATTTT,CASSPLAGQPQHF
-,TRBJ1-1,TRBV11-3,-,TGTGCCAGCAGCTTATACGGTGAGGCTGAAGCTTTCTTT,CASSLYGEAEAFF
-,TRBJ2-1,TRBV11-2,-,TGTGCCAGCACCGGGGGACTGCAAAACAATGAGCAGTTCTTC,CASTGGLQNNEQFF
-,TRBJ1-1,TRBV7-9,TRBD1,TGTGCCAGCAGCCCAGACAGGGTAGGAACTGAAGCTTTCTTT,CASSPDRVGTEAFF
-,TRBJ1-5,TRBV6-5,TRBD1,TGTGCCAGCAGTCCCGGGACAGGGAGACAGCCCCAGCATTTT,CASSPGTGRQPQHF
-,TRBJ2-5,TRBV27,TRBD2,TGTGCCAGCAGTTTCCGCGGGGGGTGGGAGACCCAGTACTTC,CASSFRGGWETQYF
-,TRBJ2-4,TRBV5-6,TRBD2,TGTGCCAGCAGTTCCCCGGCTACCGAGGGGAGGGACATTCAGTACTTC,CASSSPATEGRDIQYF
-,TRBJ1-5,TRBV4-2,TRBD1,TGTGCCAGTAGCCAAGAAGGGACAGGGGGCGGTCAGCCCCAGCATTTT,CASSQEGTGGGQPQHF
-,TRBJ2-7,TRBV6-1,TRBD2,TGTGCCAGCACCCCGGGGGGGGACTCCTACGAGCAGTACTTC,CASTPGGDSYEQYF
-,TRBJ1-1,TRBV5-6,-,TGTGCCAGCAGCTTGGGGCAGGGAGGGACTGAAGCTTTCTTT,CASSLGQGGTEAFF